The source of this T cell receptor (beta chain) is a study of graft-versus-host responses after intestinal transplantation. For the study at large: Recipients uniformly received anti-thymocyte globulin induction, followed by tacrolimus and steroids for roughly 3 years.

Comments on this clone: Its antigen remains unknown.

The protocol was immunoSEQ multiplex PCR, while the TCRdb copy is restricted to in-frame clones and leaves out a portion. The sample has tens of thousands of clones; about nine tenths are singletons. The specimen comprised unstimulated CD4+ T cells sorted from spleen or lymph node cells, sampled before intestinal transplant. The sequence was obtained from a human donor who received an intestinal transplant.

The chain's CDR3 is CASSTRQGSGYEQYF. The DNA for the CDR3 is TGTGCCAGTAGTACGAGACAGGGAAGTGGCTACGAGCAGTACTTC. The chain has TRBV19 and TRBJ2-7; 7 bases map to TRBD1. This CDR3 region has 15 residues. Germline loops: CDR1 LNHDA, CDR2 SQIVND (reference sequence). V dropped 4 bases and J dropped 3; count of bases not matched to a gene: 9.